This entry lists 27 T cell receptor beta chains sequenced from one sample in a study of blood T cell repertoires in COVID-19. Clones were read by immunoSEQ multiplex PCR, and TCRdb kept only the in-frame ones, dropping some. The repertoire includes 66,000 or so clones, 80% of them detected once, and over 7.5% sits in the top ten. Sequencing was performed on peripheral blood. These receptors were obtained from a human donor in a cohort sampled during active COVID-19.

About this clone itself: The junction differs from germline at one of its ends, possibly a read error. The chain couples TRBV6-5 to TRBJ1-4; tentative D call: TRBD1 (5 bases). The CDR3 runs 12 residues. The germline V gene has CDR1 MNHEY and CDR2 SVGAGI. CDR3 DNA: TGTGGCAGCGGGACTTTGGACGAAAAACTGTTTTTT. This gives the protein CGSGTLDEKLFF.

The chain has TRBV20-1 and TRBJ1-5; D is uncertain. V was clipped by 3 bases and J by 0 bases, with 9 bases between them. CDR1 is DFQATT, CDR2 SNEGSKA, per germline (reference sequence). The CDR3 covers 14 residues. The CDR3 coding sequence is TGCAGTGCTAGTACAGCCTATAGCAATCAGCCCCAGCATTTT. Amino acids: CSASTAYSNQPQHF.

This chain joins TRBV7-2 and TRBJ2-7, with D perhaps TRBD2 (6 bases). The ends were cut back, 3 bases at V and 0 bases at J, with 12 bases in the middle. The CDR3 spans 15 residues. Germline values: CDR1 SGHTA, CDR2 FQGNSA. CDR3 DNA sequence: TGTGCCAGCAGCTTGGCGGGGTCGGACTCCTACGAGCAGTACTTC. Its protein product is CASSLAGSDSYEQYF.

The chain carries TRBV29-1 and TRBJ1-2; the D gene is possibly TRBD1 (5 bases). V dropped 3 bases and J dropped 5 bases, with 10 bases sitting between them. The CDR3 runs to 12 residues. Germline V lookup: CDR1 SQVTM, CDR2 ANQGSEA. The CDR3 reads CSVEEGRYGYTF. The CDR3 nucleotides read TGCAGCGTTGAGGAGGGACGTTATGGCTACACCTTC. The variable domain in full, with the rest retrieved from reference TRBV29-1 and TRBJ1-2, is SAVISQKPSRDICQRGTSLTIQCQVDSQVTMMFWYRQQPGQSLTLIATANQGSEATYESGFVIDKFPISRPNLTFSTLTVSNMSPEDSSIYLCSVEEGRYGYTFGSGTRLTVV.

This rearrangement joins TRBV12-3 or TRBV12-4 to TRBJ1-1; D perhaps matches TRBD1 (5 bases). The V and J ends lost 5 bases and 2 bases respectively, with 9 bases between them. This CDR3 has 13 amino acids. The CDR3 spells CASSPRENTEAFF. In nucleotides, the CDR3 is TGTGCCAGCAGTCCCAGGGAAAACACTGAAGCTTTCTTT.

The chain joins TRBV12-3 or TRBV12-4 to TRBJ2-5, with unresolved D. V lost 6 bases to trimming and J lost 5 bases, with 13 bases between them. This CDR3 region has 13 residues. The CDR3 sequence: CASSRDGVETQYF. CDR3 bases: TGTGCCAGCAGCCGAGATGGTGTGGAGACCCAGTACTTC.

The chain carries TRBV5-5 and TRBJ1-5; D gene ambiguous. The ends were cut back, 4 bases at V and 7 bases at J, with 12 bases in the middle. This CDR3 region has 13 residues. In germline, CDR1 is SGHKS, CDR2 YYEKEE (reference sequence). The CDR3: CASSQPGFQPQHF. In DNA, the CDR3 is TGTGCCAGCAGCCAACCGGGTTTCCAGCCCCAGCATTTT.

This clone was counted a single time. The chain links TRBV6-6 to TRBJ1-4, with D possibly TRBD1 on 6 matching bases. V was cut by 5 bases and J by 3 bases, with 10 bases left in between. CDR3 length: 14 amino acids. Germline CDR1 is MNHNY and CDR2 is SVGAGI (reference sequence). This CDR3 reads CASSRGFANEKLFF. CDR3 DNA: TGTGCCAGCAGTAGGGGGTTCGCTAATGAAAAACTGTTTTTT.

The rearrangement links TRBV5-1 to TRBJ2-3, with D unclear. CDR1 is SGHRS and CDR2 is YFSETQ in the germline V gene. V lost 4 bases to trimming and J lost 4 bases, with 19 bases between them. The CDR3 contains 16 residues. For the CDR3, the DNA is TGCGCCAGCAGCCTGACTGGAGTGAATATCCCAGATACGCAGTATTTT. It encodes CASSLTGVNIPDTQYF. Looking up the rest from reference TRBV5-1 and TRBJ2-3 gives the full variable domain: KAGVTQTPRYLIKTRGQQVTLSCSPISGHRSVSWYQQTPGQGLQFLFEYFSETQRNKGNFPGRFSGRQFSNSRSEMNVSTLELGDSALYLCASSLTGVNIPDTQYFGPGTRLTVL.

The count of this clone is one. This rearrangement joins TRBV7-9 to TRBJ1-1, with D perhaps matching TRBD1 (6 bases). Germline CDR1 is SEHNR and CDR2 is FQNEAQ (reference sequence). The CDR3 consists of 19 residues. V was trimmed by 5 bases and J by 1 base, leaving 26 bases between them. The CDR3 loop is CASSPRDVKHRGGNTEAFF. The CDR3 coding sequence is TGTGCCAGCAGCCCCCGGGACGTCAAACATAGAGGGGGGAACACTGAAGCTTTCTTT.

The chain combines TRBV5-1 with TRBJ2-1, with TRBD2 matching over 12 bases. The CDR3 is 16 residues long. Trimming cost V 0 bases and J 8 bases; bases outside gene matches: 6. The germline V gene has CDR1 SGHRS and CDR2 YFSETQ. CDR3 in DNA: TGCGCCAGCAGCTTGGCAGTGACTAGCGGGAGAGATGAGCAGTTCTTC. It encodes CASSLAVTSGRDEQFF.

This chain links TRBV5-1 with TRBJ1-4, with D hard to call. Trimming removed 2 bases at V and 4 bases at J, with 9 bases between. CDR3 length: 14 residues. Germline-derived CDR1 and CDR2 are SGHRS and YFSETQ. Here the CDR3 reads CASSFSGRNEKLFF. In DNA form, the CDR3 reads TGCGCCAGCAGCTTTAGCGGCCGTAATGAAAAACTGTTTTTT.

This clone was seen a handful of times. V gene TRBV18 combines with J gene TRBJ2-7, with 11 nucleotides matching TRBD2. CDR1 is KGHSH, CDR2 LQKENI, per germline. The CDR3 runs 16 residues. V lost 4 bases, J lost 1 base, and 6 bases stayed unmatched. The CDR3 coding sequence is TGTGCCAGCTCACAACTAGCGGGGGCCCTTTCCTACGAGCAGTACTTC. Protein sequence: CASSQLAGALSYEQYF. Together with reference TRBV18 and TRBJ2-7, the CDR3 gives the full variable domain: NAGVMQNPRHLVRRRGQEARLRCSPMKGHSHVYWYRQLPEEGLKFMVYLQKENIIDESGMPKERFSAEFPKEGPSILRIQQVVRGDSAAYFCASSQLAGALSYEQYFGPGTRLTVT.

The chain has TRBV9 and TRBJ1-4, with 7 positions matching TRBD1. The germline V gene has CDR1 SGDLS and CDR2 YYNGEE. The CDR3 runs 13 residues. With 4 bases clipped from V and 7 bases from J, the junction kept 4 bases outside the gene matches. The DNA of the CDR3 is TGTGCCAGCAGCTCGGGACAGCTTGAAAAACTGTTTTTT. Translating gives CASSSGQLEKLFF.

The gene calls are TRBV10-3 and TRBJ2-5; TRBD2 matches 11 bases. The J segment lost 5 bases and the V segment lost 7 bases, leaving 6 bases of the junction unmatched. The CDR3 spans 14 residues. Germline CDR1 and CDR2: ENHRY and SYGVKD. The CDR3: CAITSLAGEETQYF. In nucleotides, the CDR3 is TGTGCCATCACCTCACTAGCGGGAGAGGAGACCCAGTACTTC.

The chain joins TRBV18 to TRBJ2-2; D remains unclear. This CDR3 has 16 residues. The V end lost 2 bases, the J end lost 3 bases, and 13 bases lay between the germline ends. The germline gives CDR1 KGHSH, CDR2 LQKENI. Written as DNA, the CDR3 is TGTGCCAGCTCACCAATCAGATTACCCGACACCGGGGAGCTGTTTTTT. This sequence encodes CASSPIRLPDTGELFF. The variable domain in full, with the rest retrieved from reference TRBV18 and TRBJ2-2, is NAGVMQNPRHLVRRRGQEARLRCSPMKGHSHVYWYRQLPEEGLKFMVYLQKENIIDESGMPKERFSAEFPKEGPSILRIQQVVRGDSAAYFCASSPIRLPDTGELFFGEGSRLTVL.

The rearrangement joins TRBV28 to TRBJ1-2, with D possibly being TRBD1 (6 bases). Deletions cut 7 bases from V and 4 bases from J, with 19 bases between. The CDR3 runs 15 residues. Germline CDR1 reads MDHEN; CDR2 reads SYDVKM. The CDR3 is CASTDHRVGSYGYTF. The DNA of the CDR3 is TGTGCCAGCACCGACCACAGGGTAGGAAGCTATGGCTACACCTTC.

The rearrangement links TRBV7-9 to TRBJ1-2, with D tentatively TRBD1 (6 bases). V was clipped by 3 bases and J by 8 bases, with 13 bases between them. The V gene's germline CDR1 is SEHNR and CDR2 FQNEAQ (reference sequence). The CDR3 is 13 amino acids. This CDR3 reads CASSLARGEGYTF. CDR3 coding DNA: TGTGCCAGCAGCTTGGCCAGGGGAGAAGGCTACACCTTC.

V and J are TRBV7-2 and TRBJ2-5, with TRBD2 matching over 14 bases. CDR1 SGHTA and CDR2 FQGNSA come from the germline V gene. The CDR3 extends over 17 amino acids. V was clipped by 1 base and J by 3 bases; unmatched bases: 4. The DNA for the CDR3 is TGTGCCAGCAGCTTAGTGGGGACTAGCGGGAGTAAAGAGACCCAGTACTTC. Encoded protein: CASSLVGTSGSKETQYF.

The chain links TRBV5-4 to TRBJ2-3; D possibly corresponds to TRBD2 (5 bases). The CDR3 has 16 amino acids. Trimming took 0 bases from V and 3 from J, leaving 14 bases between them. Germline assignment: CDR1 SGHNT and CDR2 YYREEE (reference sequence). The CDR3 protein is CASSLAEPRGTDTQYF. CDR3 nucleotide sequence: TGTGCCAGCAGCTTGGCCGAACCCCGAGGGACAGATACGCAGTATTTT.

V gene TRBV6-5 combines with J gene TRBJ2-3; tentative D call: TRBD1 (6 bases). Germline CDR1 and CDR2: MNHEY and SVGAGI. Trimming cost V 7 bases and J 1 base, with 15 bases left between them. This CDR3 comprises 15 residues. The CDR3 spells CASKTGSLGTDTQYF. The CDR3 DNA is TGTGCCAGCAAAACAGGGAGTTTGGGCACAGATACGCAGTATTTT.

This clone has a handful of counts. The chain combines TRBV6-2 or TRBV6-3 with TRBJ2-5; 8 bases map to TRBD2. This CDR3 contains 14 residues. Germline CDR1 is MNHEY and CDR2 is SVGEGT. The ends lost 3 bases at V and 4 bases at J; junction bases unmatched: 4. The CDR3 reads CASSYAGGGETQYF. DNA of the CDR3: TGTGCCAGCAGTTATGCGGGAGGAGGAGAGACCCAGTACTTC.

V usage is TRBV6-6 and J usage is TRBJ2-7; 12 bases align to TRBD2. Germline CDR1 and CDR2: MNHNY and SVGAGI (reference sequence). CDR3 size: 14 residues. The junction had 9 bases not matched to a gene; V was cut back by 8 bases and J by 7 bases. CDR3 nucleotide sequence: TGTGCCAGCTATTGGACTAGCGGGACTGGAGAGCAGTACTTC. Encoded protein: CASYWTSGTGEQYF.

The gene calls are TRBV2 and TRBJ2-5, with D possibly TRBD2 on 5 matching bases. Per the germline V gene, CDR1 is SNHLY and CDR2 is FYNNEI. The CDR3 covers 14 residues. V was cut by 4 bases and J by 1 base, with 10 bases left in between. The CDR3 region is CASSVMGVQETQYF. The CDR3 DNA is TGTGCCAGCAGTGTAATGGGAGTCCAAGAGACCCAGTACTTC.

This chain links TRBV7-2 with TRBJ1-1, with D uncertain. The CDR3 consists of 15 residues. Germline-derived CDR1 and CDR2 are SGHTA and FQGNSA. V lost 1 base, J lost 11 bases, and 20 bases lay in between. CDR3 amino acids: CASSLDPGRGFWAFF. For the CDR3, the DNA is TGTGCCAGCAGCTTAGATCCCGGGCGCGGGTTTTGGGCTTTCTTT. The full variable domain, its missing parts supplied by reference TRBV7-2 and TRBJ1-1, is GAGVSQSPSNKVTEKGKDVELRCDPISGHTALYWYRQSLGQGLEFLIYFQGNSAPDKSGLPSDRFSAERTGGSVSTLTIQRTQQEDSAVYLCASSLDPGRGFWAFFGQGTRLTVV.

This chain connects TRBV5-4 to TRBJ2-3; TRBD2 agrees at 8 bases. V shed 1 base, J shed 7 bases, and the junction held 2 bases outside the gene matches. Germline CDR1 reads SGHNT; CDR2 reads YYREEE (reference sequence). The length of the CDR3 is 13 residues. In nucleotides, the CDR3 is TGTGCCAGCAGCTTGAAGCGGGAGAATACGCAGTATTTT. Protein: CASSLKRENTQYF.

This chain connects TRBV18 to TRBJ2-7; 12 bases are a match to TRBD2. CDR1 and CDR2 (germline): KGHSH, LQKENI. J gave up 0 bases and V 3 bases, and 9 bases lay outside the gene matches. This CDR3 region has 18 residues. CDR3 sequence (DNA): TGTGCCAGCTCACCCTTTATGACTAGCGGGAGACTCTCCTACGAGCAGTACTTC. Translating it yields CASSPFMTSGRLSYEQYF.